This TCR beta chain was observed in a study of regulatory T cells in long-lasting Graves disease. Across the whole study: Graves' patients, diagnosed recently, had received antithyroid drugs under 3 months.

Germline values: CDR1 SGHAT, CDR2 FQNNGV. The CDR3 sequence is 14 residues long. V lost 5 bases and J 4 bases, leaving 13 bases between the germline ends. Time point: newly diagnosed GD, antithyroid drugs for less than 3 months. After RNA was extracted from PBMCs, the TCR library was made from it. Patients were from an endocrinology department in Xi'an, China. Building the TCR beta libraries relied on iRepertoire HTBI primers, and CDR3 regions underwent Arm-PCR. Via MiXCR, TCRdb re-called the multiplex PCR reads, giving one row per CDR3 protein. The repertoire includes fewer than 650,000 distinct CDR3 sequences, 15% to 20% of them detected once, and around 12% sits in the top ten. This sample also appeared in a second study, on T cells in Graves' hyperthyroidism and ophthalmopathy. That paper adds: The HTBI set primed first-round TCR CDR3 RT-PCR.

The sample was peripheral blood mononuclear cells (PBMCs), taken at new diagnosis, from a patient treated with antithyroid drugs. The chain employs TRBV11-2 and TRBJ2-3; unclear D gene. The sequence derives from a man younger than 30 with Graves disease. CDR3 loop: CASSPPGSADTQYF. DNA for the CDR3: TGTGCCAGCAGCCCACCGGGCTCCGCAGATACGCAGTATTTT.